These T cell receptor beta chains were read from a single sample in a study of regulatory T cells in long-lasting Graves disease. TCRdb analysed the multiplex PCR reads with MiXCR anew, one entry per CDR3 protein. The sample records about 660,000 distinct CDR3 sequences, about 30% being singletons. Sequencing used peripheral blood mononuclear cells (PBMCs), obtained when the disease was refractory, from a patient treated with antithyroid drugs. The receptors were gathered from a female donor with Graves disease. Each CDR3 is given with its conserved first and last residue. Each record gives: CDR3 DNA, CDR3 protein, D gene, V gene, clone size, J gene. D genes are given only for firm matches. Size values are once, few and many counts, or a class for expanded clones, and some rows have none.

TGTGCCAGCGCAACGAGGACAGACCTAAACTATGGCTACACCTTC | CASATRTDLNYGYTF | . | TRBV7-9 | . | TRBJ1-2
TGTGCCAGCAGTTTAGTGGGCCCACTAGCGGGGGGGCAGTACTTC | CASSLVGPLAGGQYF | TRBD2 | TRBV28 | few | TRBJ2-7
TGTGCCAGCACCCTGCGTGGGGGCGCGTCCTACGAGCAGTACTTC | CASTLRGGASYEQYF | . | TRBV5-5 | . | TRBJ2-7
TGTGCCAGCAGTGAACAAACTAGCGGGAGAGGCGAGCAGTACTTC | CASSEQTSGRGEQYF | TRBD2 | TRBV2 | many | TRBJ2-7
TGCGCCAGCAGCTTGGGCTCGGGGTCACTCTCTGGAAACACCATATATTTT | CASSLGSGSLSGNTIYF | . | TRBV5-1 | once | TRBJ1-3
TGTGCCAGCACCAATAGGCGAGTAGAGACCCAGTACTTC | CASTNRRVETQYF | . | TRBV6-1 | . | TRBJ2-5
TGTGCCAGCAGCTTGGCAGGTAGAAGAGATCCGAACACCGGGGAGCTGTTTTTT | CASSLAGRRDPNTGELFF | . | TRBV5-5 | many | TRBJ2-2
TGTGCCAGCAGCACCCGACCCCTTTTCGAGGAAGGAGGTTCACCCCTCCACTTT | CASSTRPLFEEGGSPLHF | . | TRBV3-1 | few | TRBJ1-6
TGCGCCAGCAACCGAGCCAAGATCGGCGGAGACAGGGGGTATCGGACTAATGAAAAACTGTTTTTT | CASNRAKIGGDRGYRTNEKLFF | TRBD1 | TRBV4-1 | . | TRBJ1-4
TGTGCCAGCAGCCAAGTCGGACGCCCAGCGGGCTATGGCTACACCTTC | CASSQVGRPAGYGYTF | . | TRBV3-1 | few | TRBJ1-2
TGTGCCAGTAAGGGGACAGGGGACCACGAGCAGTACTTC | CASKGTGDHEQYF | TRBD1 | TRBV19 | . | TRBJ2-7
TGCAGTGCTAGAGCCACGGACAAATCGAGCACTGAAGCTTTCTTT | CSARATDKSSTEAFF | . | TRBV20-1 | many | TRBJ1-1
TGCAGTGCTAGGGGGGGACTAGCGGGAGATTGGGAGCAGTACTTC | CSARGGLAGDWEQYF | TRBD2 | TRBV20-1 | . | TRBJ2-7
TGTGCCAAGTCGGAGGGATTGAACACTGAAGCTTTCTTT | CAKSEGLNTEAFF | . | TRBV7-2 | few | TRBJ1-1
TGTGCCAGCAGCGCAGGGGGAAGCAATCAGCCCCAGCATTTT | CASSAGGSNQPQHF | TRBD1 | TRBV6-1 | many | TRBJ1-5
TGTGCCAGCAGTGATCCTAGAGGGTATGGCTACACCTTC | CASSDPRGYGYTF | . | TRBV2 | many | TRBJ1-2
TGTGCCAGCAGCTTTCGGGCCACCTGGAACACTGAAGCTTTCTTT | CASSFRATWNTEAFF | . | TRBV11-2 | . | TRBJ1-1
TGCGCCAGCAGCCGGAACCAGGGGGCGCGGAGCCCAGGCGAGCAGTACTTC | CASSRNQGARSPGEQYF | TRBD1 | TRBV4-1 | . | TRBJ2-7
TGTGCCTGGAGTTCGGGGGGGGTTAATGAAAAACTGTTTTTT | CAWSSGGVNEKLFF | . | TRBV30 | . | TRBJ1-4
TGCAGTGCACCCCAGCGGGGTACAGGAGAGACCCAGTACTTC | CSAPQRGTGETQYF | TRBD2 | TRBV20-1 | . | TRBJ2-5
TGTGCCAGCAGTGAACAGGGTCTTGAGGGCTACACCTTC | CASSEQGLEGYTF | . | TRBV6-1 | few | TRBJ1-2
TGCGCCAGCGGAGGGACAGGGGATTCTTTGGGAGGCTACACCTTC | CASGGTGDSLGGYTF | TRBD1 | TRBV5-1 | . | TRBJ1-2